This T cell receptor (beta chain) was obtained from a study of T cell responses to AZD1222 COVID-19 vaccine. Findings and caveats of the study: The donors showed a predominance of white British ancestry and of females, with possible underestimation of clonal diversity.

This clone was seen a few times. Antigen: not known. TCRdb's table, derived via immunoSEQ multiplex PCR, lists solely in-frame clones and lacks some. Here the sample spans approximately 67,000 clones, about nine tenths being singletons. CDR3 length equals 15 residues. Between the trimmed V and J ends, which lost 4 bases and 4 bases, there was a span of 18 bases. Germline V gives CDR1 SGDLS, CDR2 YYNGEE. The rearrangement uses TRBV9 and TRBJ2-7, with a possible D match to TRBD1 (5 bases). The specimen comprised peripheral blood, sampled on day 0 of AZD1222 vaccination. This TCR came from an adult in good health. The CDR3, as DNA: TGTGCCAGCAGCCCCACAGGAGCCTACAATTACGAGCAGTACTTC. It yields the protein CASSPTGAYNYEQYF.